This TCR beta chain was obtained from a study of CD8 T cells in ankylosing spondylitis. Overall study findings and caveats: Matched synovial fluid from ankylosing spondylitis patients was reported to be enriched for disease-linked clones. Relatively scarce in peripheral blood, disease-linked clones were CD8+. About 8 highly homologous variants formed a TCR beta motif that appeared characteristic of ankylosing spondylitis blood. Some motif variants were previously reported in reactive arthritis synovial fluid and blood.

This CDR3 contains 15 residues. J lost 6 bases, V lost 3 bases, and 9 bases had no gene match. The germline CDR1 and CDR2 sequences are SGHVS and FNYEAQ. Construction of TCR beta libraries was performed using quantitative 5'-RACE with molecular barcodes. Via MiXCR, TCRdb re-called the 5' RACE reads, giving one row per CDR3 protein. The table includes hundreds of thousands of distinct CDR3 sequences, 12% detected once. On this clonotype: Its specificity is not known.

Source material: blood, either unsorted or a sorted T cell fraction (not recorded which). The TCR comes from a male donor with ankylosing spondylitis. V gene TRBV7-6 combines with J gene TRBJ2-7; TRBD1 matches 9 bases. CDR3 sequence reads: CASSLTGTGLSEQYF. Written as DNA, the CDR3 is TGTGCCAGCAGCTTGACCGGGACAGGGCTCTCCGAGCAGTACTTC.